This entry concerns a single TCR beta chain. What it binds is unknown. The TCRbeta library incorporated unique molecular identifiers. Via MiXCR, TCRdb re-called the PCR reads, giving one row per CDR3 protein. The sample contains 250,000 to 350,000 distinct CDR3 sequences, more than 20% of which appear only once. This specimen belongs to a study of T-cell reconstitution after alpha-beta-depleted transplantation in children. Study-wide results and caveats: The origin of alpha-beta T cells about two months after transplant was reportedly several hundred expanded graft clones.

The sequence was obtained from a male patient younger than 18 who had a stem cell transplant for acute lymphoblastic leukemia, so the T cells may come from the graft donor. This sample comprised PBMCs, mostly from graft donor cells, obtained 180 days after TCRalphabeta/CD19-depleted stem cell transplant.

This CDR3 reads CASSTTRAKNIQYF. CDR3 nucleotides: TGCGCCAGCAGCACGACGAGAGCCAAAAACATTCAGTACTTC. The chain combines TRBV5-1 with TRBJ2-4; D is unclear. CDR1 and CDR2 from the germline V gene are SGHRS and YFSETQ. The CDR3 length is 14 residues. With 4 bases removed from V and 0 bases from J, the gap between germline ends came to 8 bases.